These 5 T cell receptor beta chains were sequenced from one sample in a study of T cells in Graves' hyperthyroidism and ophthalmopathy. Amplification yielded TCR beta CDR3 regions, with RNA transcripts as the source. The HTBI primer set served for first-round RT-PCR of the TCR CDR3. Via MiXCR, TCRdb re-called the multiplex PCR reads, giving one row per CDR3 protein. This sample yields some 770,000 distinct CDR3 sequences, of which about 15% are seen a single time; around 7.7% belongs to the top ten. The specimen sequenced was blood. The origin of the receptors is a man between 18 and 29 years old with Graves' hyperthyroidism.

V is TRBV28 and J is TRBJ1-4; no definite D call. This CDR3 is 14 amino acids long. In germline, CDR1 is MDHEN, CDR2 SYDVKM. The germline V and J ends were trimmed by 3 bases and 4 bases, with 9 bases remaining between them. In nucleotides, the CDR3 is TGTGCCAGCAGTTTCCCTGGGGTTAATGAAAAACTGTTTTTT. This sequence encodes CASSFPGVNEKLFF.

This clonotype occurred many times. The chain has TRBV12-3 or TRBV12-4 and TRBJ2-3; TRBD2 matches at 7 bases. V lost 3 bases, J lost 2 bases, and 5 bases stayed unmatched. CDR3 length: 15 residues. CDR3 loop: CASSFRGRDTDTQYF. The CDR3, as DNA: TGTGCCAGCAGTTTCCGGGGGAGGGACACAGATACGCAGTATTTT.

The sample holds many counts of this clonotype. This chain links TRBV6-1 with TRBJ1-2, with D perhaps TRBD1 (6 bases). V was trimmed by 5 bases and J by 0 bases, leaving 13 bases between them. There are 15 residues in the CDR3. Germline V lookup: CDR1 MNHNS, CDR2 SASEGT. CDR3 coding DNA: TGTGCCAGCAGTTACGGGGGGCCTGCTAACTATGGCTACACCTTC. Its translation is CASSYGGPANYGYTF.

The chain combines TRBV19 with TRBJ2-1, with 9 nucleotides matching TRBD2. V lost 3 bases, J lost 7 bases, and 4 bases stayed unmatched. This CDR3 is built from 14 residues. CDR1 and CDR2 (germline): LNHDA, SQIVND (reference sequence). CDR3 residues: CASSIFAGGNEQFF. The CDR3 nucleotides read TGTGCCAGTAGTATCTTTGCGGGAGGGAATGAGCAGTTCTTC.

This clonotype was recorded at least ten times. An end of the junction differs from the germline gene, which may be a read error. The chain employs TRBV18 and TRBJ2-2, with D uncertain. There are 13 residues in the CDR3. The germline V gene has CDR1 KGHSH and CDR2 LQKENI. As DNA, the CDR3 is TGTGCCAGCTCACCCCCGAACGCCGGGGAGCTGTTTTTT. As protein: CASSPPNAGELFF.